This T cell receptor beta chain emerged from a study of siplizumab effects on memory and regulatory T cells. Data came from immunoSEQ multiplex PCR; TCRdb stores just in-frame clones and leaves some out. Of about 100,000 clones in the sample, 85% to 95% were seen once. The specimen was non-Treg CD4+ T cells sorted from blood. The sequence was collected from a human donor in good health.

The DNA of the CDR3 is TGTGCCAGCAGACTCGGGGGAAATAGCAATCAGCCCCAGCATTTT. Protein product: CASRLGGNSNQPQHF. The rearrangement joins TRBV6-1 to TRBJ1-5, with D possibly TRBD1 on 5 matching bases. The CDR3 consists of 15 residues. Germline V gene lookup returns CDR1 MNHNS and CDR2 SASEGT. Deletions cut 6 bases from V and 0 bases from J, with 12 bases between.